This entry describes one TCR beta chain. The antigen it recognizes is unknown. The sample holds no much larger clone one base away, and base qualities are not on file. Sequences SNHLY (CDR1) and FYNNEI (CDR2) are obtained from the germline V gene. V is cut by 5 bases and J by 0 bases, and the space between the germline ends is 10 bases. The CDR3 runs 14 amino acids, cysteine and phenylalanine included. The sequence is cut down to CDR3 DNA, 42 bases in frame from base 1. Receptors were amplified or captured by the immunoSEQ multiplex PCR assay. On the authors' methods: To diagnose cytomegalovirus status from the catalog of TCR beta chain sequences, a statistical classification framework was built. In TCRdb, the immuneACCESS table is reduced to in-frame sequences with V and J assigned. These tables do not hold every clone; where another copy was compared, an unresolved V gene accounts for under half, and the others remain unexplained. The DNA gave D and trimming, while V, J and clone size come from that table. Across this sample there are 200,000 or so clones, with 88% seen only once. Together, the top ten hold about 2.7% of the sample.

The donors belonged to the validation cohort of under 150 subjects, which was separate from the roughly 670-subject first cohort. The record originates from a study of cytomegalovirus exposure and HLA in healthy donors (dated by TCRdb to about 2017). Background on the whole study: The roughly 670 repertoires of the first cohort and the roughly 120 validation repertoires were produced on the same platform, according to a later analysis. The study combined high-throughput TCR immunosequencing, statistical association of individual TCRs with disease status, and machine learning to predict cytomegalovirus infection status. A separate validation cohort of approximately 120 different subjects was used in addition to the roughly 670-subject first cohort. The study was designed to test whether signatures of past pathogen exposure could be identified by cataloging public T cell receptors.

General conclusions and limits of the study: A total of around 150 TCR beta chains were listed by the study as associated with cytomegalovirus. It was suggested by the authors that the approach could potentially be generalized to other disease states and immunological phenotypes. Most TCR sequences were seen in very few donors, while some public TCRs were found in many individuals. A later analysis lacked HLA typing for the validation cohort, so it scored co-occurrence in that cohort across all 120 or so repertoires. Three of the identified cytomegalovirus-associated TCR beta chains were confirmed in vitro to be specific for cytomegalovirus antigens. In both the original and validation cohorts, the classifier was reported to diagnose cytomegalovirus status with high specificity and sensitivity. Of the cluster scores, roughly 95% were above 0 in a later analysis, which found that TCRs clustered in the first cohort also tended to co-occur in the 95 to 150 validation repertoires.

Recombination joined TRBV2 with TRBJ1-1; TRBD1 is a possible D gene, resting on 5 matching bases. Sequencing was carried out using PBMCs. The TCR sequence derives from a woman aged 18-29 years in good health and CMV-seronegative. The CDR3 protein: CASSWGRVNTEAFF. The DNA reads TGTGCCAGCAGTTGGGGCAGGGTGAACACTGAAGCTTTCTTT.